The 30 T cell receptor beta chains given below trace back to one sample, sequenced in a study of shared clonotypes between healthy human individuals. Clones were sequenced by immunoSEQ multiplex PCR, and TCRdb holds only the in-frame ones, with some missing. The sample holds fewer than 1.6 million clones, approximately 98.5% seen once. The sequenced material came from naive CD4+ T cells sorted from blood. The subset was: CD45RA+ positively selected. These receptors were collected from a man in his thirties or forties in good health.

This chain joins TRBV11-2 and TRBJ2-7; the match to TRBD2 covers 10 bases. The CDR3 is made up of 17 amino acids. J was trimmed by 0 bases and V by 5 bases; bases with no gene match: 10. Germline CDR1 and CDR2: SGHAT and FQNNGV. The CDR3 loop reads CASSRYELAGSSYEQYF. CDR3 nucleotide sequence: TGTGCCAGCAGCCGCTACGAACTAGCGGGATCCTCCTACGAGCAGTACTTC.

V gene TRBV10-2 combines with J gene TRBJ2-7; D not resolved. The length of the CDR3 is 14 residues. Germline V gives CDR1 WSHSY, CDR2 SAAADI. Trimming took off 5 bases at V and 0 bases at J, with 11 bases between the two ends. The CDR3, as DNA: TGCGCCAGCAGTCCCCAGGCGAGCTCCTACGAGCAGTACTTC. The encoded protein is CASSPQASSYEQYF.

This clone was observed a single time. The chain links TRBV7-8 to TRBJ2-7; 12 bases map to TRBD2. CDR1 is SGHVS and CDR2 is FQNEAQ in the germline V gene. CDR3 length: 17 residues. V was clipped by 4 bases and J by 2 bases; unmatched bases: 9. Here the CDR3 reads CASSSQTSGRKAYEQYF. The CDR3 nucleotides read TGTGCCAGCAGCTCCCAGACTAGCGGGAGAAAGGCCTACGAGCAGTACTTC.

This chain joins TRBV5-6 and TRBJ2-7; D unresolved. Germline assignment: CDR1 SGHDT and CDR2 YYEEEE. V was shortened by 5 bases and J by 5 bases, with 8 bases between the two germline ends. The CDR3 contains 11 residues. The CDR3 DNA sequence: TGTGCCAGCAGTAAAGTCCACGAGCAGTACTTC. Amino acids: CASSKVHEQYF.

The V call is TRBV2, the J call TRBJ1-4; possible D gene TRBD1, 5 bases. The V end was cut by 6 bases, the J end by 6 bases, with 14 bases between. The length of the CDR3 is 14 residues. The V gene's germline CDR1 is SNHLY and CDR2 FYNNEI. CDR3: CASRAGGVYEKLFF. CDR3 nucleotide sequence: TGTGCCAGCAGAGCGGGAGGGGTGTATGAAAAACTGTTTTTT.

The chain joins TRBV27 to TRBJ2-5; D remains ambiguous. Trimming stripped 2 bases from V and 5 bases from J, with 9 bases between. The CDR3 contains 13 residues. Germline lookup yields CDR1 MNHEY and CDR2 SMNVEV (reference sequence). CDR3 coding DNA: TGTGCCAGCAGTTTAAACCTGCGGGAGACCCAGTACTTC. It codes for CASSLNLRETQYF.

This rearrangement joins TRBV28 to TRBJ2-7, with D uncertain. The CDR3 is 15 amino acids. V was cut by 7 bases and J by 2 bases, with 18 bases left in between. Germline V gene data show CDR1 as MDHEN and CDR2 as SYDVKM. The CDR3, as DNA: TGTGCCAGCACCCCCCCCCGCGGTGAGCCCTACGAGCAGTACTTC. It is translated as CASTPPRGEPYEQYF.

About this clone: Other DNA sequences in the same sample also yield this CDR3. DNA of the CDR3: TGTGCCAGCTCACCAAAAGGGACCGGGGAGCTGTTTTTT. Protein product: CASSPKGTGELFF. The genes are TRBV18 and TRBJ2-2, with D unresolved. This CDR3 is built from 13 residues. The germline gives CDR1 KGHSH, CDR2 LQKENI. V was cut by 2 bases and J by 5 bases, with 6 bases left in between.

CDR3 amino acids: CASSPVGSNEQFF. In DNA, the CDR3 is TGTGCCAGCAGCCCCGTGGGAAGCAATGAGCAGTTCTTC. The chain has TRBV7-7 and TRBJ2-1, with D hard to call. Germline V CDR1 and CDR2: SSHAT, FNYEAQ (reference sequence). This CDR3 contains 13 residues. V was shortened by 5 bases and J by 6 bases, with 11 bases between the two germline ends.

This clone has just one count. The chain combines TRBV7-9 with TRBJ2-1, with D maybe TRBD1 (6 bases). V gave up 6 bases and J gave up 8 bases, with 14 bases separating them. The CDR3 is 13 residues long. The germline V gene has CDR1 SEHNR and CDR2 FQNEAQ (reference sequence). CDR3 residues: CASSKTKGDEQFF. CDR3 DNA sequence: TGTGCCAGCAGTAAGACAAAGGGGGATGAGCAGTTCTTC.

The chain joins TRBV9 to TRBJ2-1, with TRBD2 matching over 9 bases. The CDR3 covers 14 residues. Unmatched junction bases numbered 4, after V lost 0 bases and J lost 9 bases. Germline V gene sequence: CDR1 SGDLS, CDR2 YYNGEE. This CDR3 is CASSVVEREAEQFF. CDR3 nucleotide sequence: TGTGCCAGCAGCGTAGTGGAGCGGGAGGCTGAGCAGTTCTTC.

The chain uses TRBV23-1 and TRBJ2-2, with D hard to call. TRBV23-1 carries the ORF label, with uncertain function. The CDR3 is 15 residues long. The V and J ends lost 5 bases and 1 base respectively, with 11 bases between them. Here the CDR3 DNA reads TGCGCCAGCAGTTCAATCTGGGGGAACACCGGGGAGCTGTTTTTT. Protein: CASSSIWGNTGELFF.

The chain uses TRBV5-1 and TRBJ1-2, with D unclear. The CDR3 is made up of 15 amino acids. Trimming left V 3 bases short and J 6 bases short, with 18 bases between. CDR1 is SGHRS and CDR2 is YFSETQ in the germline V gene. The DNA for the CDR3 is TGCGCCAGCAGCTCCAGCGGGAAATTGGGGAATGGCTACACCTTC. Amino acids: CASSSSGKLGNGYTF.

The chain recombines TRBV9 with TRBJ1-3; D remains unclear. This CDR3 has 14 residues. Per germline, CDR1 SGDLS and CDR2 YYNGEE. V was cut by 6 bases and J by 1 base, with 11 bases left in between. This CDR3 reads CASNPFGSGNTIYF. As DNA, the CDR3 is TGTGCCAGCAACCCGTTTGGGTCTGGAAACACCATATATTTT. Full variable domain (remainder filled in from reference TRBV9 and TRBJ1-3): DSGVTQTPKHLITATGQRVTLRCSPRSGDLSVYWYQQSLDQGLQFLIQYYNGEERAKGNILERFSAQQFPDLHSELNLSSLELGDSALYFCASNPFGSGNTIYFGEGSWLTVV.

The chain combines TRBV4-3 with TRBJ1-5; D is ambiguous. Deletions cut 1 base from V and 3 bases from J, with 4 bases between. Germline values: CDR1 LGHNA, CDR2 YSLEER. The CDR3 runs 13 residues. The CDR3 here is CASSQVVNQPQHF. For the CDR3, the DNA is TGCGCCAGCAGCCAAGTCGTCAATCAGCCCCAGCATTTT.

The rearrangement joins TRBV5-1 to TRBJ2-2; 7 positions match TRBD1. Germline CDR1 is SGHRS and CDR2 is YFSETQ. The length of the CDR3 is 16 residues. V lost 0 bases to trimming and J lost 2 bases; unmatched junction nucleotides: 4. CDR3 DNA sequence: TGCGCCAGCAGCTTGGAAACAGGGGTCAACACCGGGGAGCTGTTTTTT. Protein: CASSLETGVNTGELFF.

The chain is built from TRBV9 and TRBJ2-1; 7 bases are shared with TRBD2. Losses at the gene ends were 4 bases for V and 0 bases for J; bases not matched to a gene: 4. The CDR3 has 15 amino acids. Germline values: CDR1 SGDLS, CDR2 YYNGEE. CDR3 in amino acids: CASSLSGNSYNEQFF. The CDR3 nucleotides are TGTGCCAGCAGCCTCAGCGGGAACTCCTACAATGAGCAGTTCTTC.

As DNA, the CDR3 is TGTGCCAGCAGCTTAGCCTGGCAGCGTGGCACAGATACGCAGTATTTT. The encoded protein is CASSLAWQRGTDTQYF. This rearrangement joins TRBV7-2 to TRBJ2-3; D remains ambiguous. Trimming took 0 bases from V and 1 from J, leaving 11 bases between them. The CDR3 is 16 residues long. CDR1 is SGHTA, CDR2 FQGNSA, per germline.

The gene calls are TRBV9 and TRBJ1-1, with 7 bases aligning to TRBD1. V trimming: 4 bases; J trimming: 0 bases; junction bases outside the gene matches: 9. There are 16 residues in the CDR3. Germline V lookup: CDR1 SGDLS, CDR2 YYNGEE. The CDR3 sequence: CASSRSPGGMNTEAFF. The CDR3 DNA reads TGTGCCAGCAGCCGTTCCCCAGGGGGAATGAACACTGAAGCTTTCTTT.

The V gene is TRBV7-6, the J gene TRBJ2-3; D is perhaps TRBD1 or TRBD2 (5 bases each). Germline V gene lookup returns CDR1 SGHVS and CDR2 FNYEAQ. CDR3 length: 13 residues. Trimming took 6 bases from V and 14 from J, leaving 21 bases between them. The CDR3 loop is CASSNREGALMYF. The CDR3 region has the DNA TGTGCCAGCAGTAACCGGGAAGGGGCCTTAATGTATTTT. The variable domain in full, completed from reference TRBV7-6 and TRBJ2-3, reads GAGVSQSPRYKVTKRGQDVALRCDPISGHVSLYWYRQALGQGPEFLTYFNYEAQQDKSGLPNDRFSAERPEGSISTLTIQRTEQRDSAMYRCASSNREGALMYFGPGTRLTVL.

The genes are TRBV15 and TRBJ2-1, with D perhaps TRBD1 or TRBD2 (6 bases each). The V end lost 3 bases, the J end lost 10 bases, and 13 bases lay between the germline ends. Germline assignment: CDR1 LNHNV and CDR2 YYDKDF (reference sequence). The CDR3 is 13 amino acids. CDR3 coding DNA: TGTGCCACCAGCAGGGCCTCCGGGGGCGAGCAGTTCTTC. Its translation is CATSRASGGEQFF.

This clone was seen a single time. The chain joins TRBV29-1 to TRBJ1-2; 7 nucleotides match TRBD1. Germline loops: CDR1 SQVTM, CDR2 ANQGSEA. The CDR3 spans 17 residues. V lost 3 bases, J lost 2 bases, and 15 bases stayed unmatched. Written as DNA, the CDR3 is TGCAGCGTTGAGTTTTGGCGGTCGGCAGGGGGGAACTATGGCTACACCTTC. Translated, it gives CSVEFWRSAGGNYGYTF.

The rearrangement links TRBV10-1 to TRBJ1-5, with D perhaps TRBD1 (6 bases). With 2 bases removed from V and 5 bases from J, the gap between germline ends came to 7 bases. Germline values: CDR1 WNHNN, CDR2 SYGVQD (reference sequence). The length of the CDR3 is 13 residues. The CDR3 nucleotides are TGCGCCAGCAGTGAGCAGGGGCATCAGCCCCAGCATTTT. Translating it yields CASSEQGHQPQHF.

This rearrangement joins TRBV7-3 to TRBJ2-1; 10 bases map to TRBD2. CDR3 length: 17 amino acids. After removal of 1 base from V and 10 bases from J, the junction contained 13 bases not matched to a gene. Germline V gene lookup returns CDR1 SGHTA and CDR2 FQGTGA. CDR3 loop: CASSLNGWSSGRGEQFF. CDR3 DNA sequence: TGTGCCAGCAGCTTAAACGGGTGGTCTAGCGGGAGAGGGGAGCAGTTCTTC.

The genes are TRBV9 and TRBJ2-1; possible D gene TRBD2, 5 bases. Trimming cost V 0 bases and J 7 bases, with 11 bases left between them. CDR1 SGDLS and CDR2 YYNGEE come from the germline V gene. The CDR3 is made up of 14 amino acids. Written as DNA, the CDR3 is TGTGCCAGCAGCGTAGGGTCGCTAGCAAATGAGCAGTTCTTC. It codes for CASSVGSLANEQFF.

A remark on this clone: This sample also contains other DNA sequences that code for the same CDR3. V and J are TRBV20-1 and TRBJ2-5; possibly TRBD2 for D (6 bases). CDR1 is DFQATT, CDR2 SNEGSKA, per germline (reference sequence). CDR3 length: 11 residues. Trimming left V 8 bases short and J 0 bases short, with 7 bases between. The CDR3 is CSQRDQETQYF. The CDR3 nucleotides are TGCAGTCAGCGGGACCAAGAGACCCAGTACTTC.

CDR3 DNA sequence: TGCGCCAGCAGCCTCCACAGGGGAGTAAACACCGGGGAGCTGTTTTTT. This gives the protein CASSLHRGVNTGELFF. The chain uses TRBV5-1 and TRBJ2-2; 7 nucleotides align to TRBD1. Germline V gene data show CDR1 as SGHRS and CDR2 as YFSETQ. The CDR3 is 16 residues long. After removal of 4 bases from V and 2 bases from J, the junction contained 8 bases not matched to a gene.

This sequence joins TRBV9 and TRBJ2-5; 10 bases agree with TRBD2. J was trimmed by 5 bases and V by 3 bases; bases with no gene match: 7. CDR3 length equals 15 residues. CDR1 SGDLS and CDR2 YYNGEE come from the germline V gene. CDR3 loop: CASSAASGSVETQYF. CDR3 nucleotides: TGTGCCAGCAGCGCGGCTAGCGGGAGTGTGGAGACCCAGTACTTC.

The chain is built from TRBV10-3 and TRBJ1-2; no firm D call. Germline CDR1 and CDR2: ENHRY and SYGVKD. V was pared by 2 bases and J by 5 bases, with 15 bases between. The CDR3 is 15 residues long. CDR3 bases: TGTGCCATCAGTGAGGGCTTGGGGTCTCGTTATGGCTACACCTTC. Amino acids: CAISEGLGSRYGYTF.

The chain recombines TRBV5-1 with TRBJ1-1; D remains unclear. The CDR3 contains 15 residues. Looked up from germline, CDR1 is SGHRS and CDR2 is YFSETQ. Trimming shortened V by 1 base and J by 1 base, and 11 bases separated the two germline ends. The CDR3, as DNA: TGCGCCAGCAGCTTGCTCCGGGTTGGGAACACTGAAGCTTTCTTT. Its translation: CASSLLRVGNTEAFF.